The 18 T cell receptor beta chains in this list originate from one sample, sequenced in a study of preoperative IRX-2 immunotherapy in early breast cancer. Treatment described: preoperative locoregional IRX-2 cytokine immunotherapy. Using immunoSEQ multiplex PCR, the repertoire was profiled, and TCRdb retains in-frame clones only, with some absent. The repertoire has fewer than 25,000 clones, 85% to 90% of them found once; the top ten carry approximately 30%. The material was tumor tissue, obtained after IRX-2 immunotherapy. The origin of the receptors is a human donor with breast cancer.

This clone was observed once. The rearrangement joins TRBV19 to TRBJ2-3; a possible D gene is TRBD2 (5 bases). Germline-derived CDR1 and CDR2 are LNHDA and SQIVND (reference sequence). The CDR3 is made up of 14 amino acids. Deletions cut 4 bases from V and 0 bases from J, with 8 bases between. Here the CDR3 DNA reads TGTGCCAGTAGTAACGACTATAGCACAGATACGCAGTATTTT. Its translation is CASSNDYSTDTQYF.

The chain has TRBV5-4 and TRBJ2-2, with D perhaps matching TRBD1 (6 bases). This CDR3 is built from 14 residues. Germline assignment: CDR1 SGHNT and CDR2 YYREEE (reference sequence). Trimming cost V 3 bases and J 4 bases, with 10 bases left between them. The CDR3 DNA is TGTGCCAGCAGCTCAACAGGGAGCACCGGGGAGCTGTTTTTT. This sequence encodes CASSSTGSTGELFF.

V and J are TRBV6-1 and TRBJ2-3, with D perhaps matching TRBD1 (5 bases). This CDR3 is 13 amino acids long. Trimming cost V 6 bases and J 4 bases, with 11 bases left between them. The germline CDR1 and CDR2 sequences are MNHNS and SASEGT. The CDR3 DNA reads as TGTGCCAGCAGCGTAGACAGTCCAGATACGCAGTATTTT. Protein product: CASSVDSPDTQYF.

The V and J genes are TRBV5-4 and TRBJ2-7; TRBD2 matches at 10 bases. Trimming at V came to 6 bases and at J to 2 bases, leaving 2 bases not matched to a gene. The germline CDR1 and CDR2 sequences are SGHNT and YYREEE (reference sequence). The CDR3 contains 13 residues. This CDR3 is CASKSGGAYEQYF. The CDR3 coding sequence is TGTGCCAGCAAGAGCGGGGGGGCCTACGAGCAGTACTTC.

V gene TRBV7-6 combines with J gene TRBJ2-5, with 8 bases lining up with TRBD2. The V and J ends lost 4 bases and 5 bases, in that order; junction bases with no gene match: 12. The CDR3 covers 16 residues. Germline CDR1 and CDR2: SGHVS and FNYEAQ. This CDR3 is CASSSRSVSGVETQYF. In nucleotides, the CDR3 is TGTGCCAGCAGCTCCCGCTCCGTTAGCGGGGTTGAGACCCAGTACTTC.

The chain recombines TRBV5-5 with TRBJ2-5; 13 bases are a match to TRBD2. Trimming at V came to 4 bases and at J to 1 base, leaving 10 bases not matched to a gene. CDR3 size: 18 residues. Germline CDR1 reads SGHKS; CDR2 reads YYEKEE (reference sequence). The CDR3 is CASSIRTSGGRGQETQYF. Written as DNA, the CDR3 is TGTGCCAGCAGCATTAGGACTAGCGGGGGACGAGGCCAAGAGACCCAGTACTTC.

The table lists this clone with a count of one. V is TRBV4-1 and J is TRBJ2-5; D may be TRBD1 (5 bases). The V end was cut by 1 base, the J end by 4 bases, with 7 bases between. The germline V gene encodes CDR1 MGHRA and CDR2 YSYEKL. CDR3 size: 13 residues. CDR3 protein: CASSQGGRETQYF. The CDR3 bases are TGCGCCAGCAGCCAAGGGGGCAGAGAGACCCAGTACTTC.

V and J are TRBV4-2 and TRBJ2-2; TRBD2 is a possible D gene (6 bases). The CDR3 is made up of 17 amino acids. The V gene lost 1 base and the J gene lost 7 bases, with 19 bases spanning the gap. CDR1 and CDR2 from the germline V gene are LGHNA and YNFKEQ. The CDR3 nucleotides are TGTGCCAGCAGCCAAGGTTTCGACTACCTGGGGGGCGGGGAGCTGTTTTTT. This translates into CASSQGFDYLGGGELFF.

The J gene is TRBJ1-3, the V gene TRBV5-1; D may be TRBD1 (6 bases). V was shortened by 0 bases and J by 3 bases, with 19 bases between the two germline ends. The CDR3 is 18 residues long. CDR1 SGHRS and CDR2 YFSETQ come from the germline V gene. The CDR3 nucleotides read TGCGCCAGCAGCTTGGGGGTTACCACAGGGACGAGTGGAAACACCATATATTTT. Protein: CASSLGVTTGTSGNTIYF.

The CDR3: CASSLGSGGAAGELFF. The CDR3 nucleotides are TGTGCCAGCAGCTTAGGTAGCGGGGGGGCCGCCGGGGAGCTGTTTTTT. V gene TRBV7-9 combines with J gene TRBJ2-2, with 11 bases identical to TRBD2. This CDR3 spans 16 amino acids. The trim removed 1 base at V and 6 bases at J, leaving 4 bases unmatched. Germline V gives CDR1 SEHNR, CDR2 FQNEAQ (reference sequence).

This clone qualifies as medium-sized. The CDR3 protein is CASSEAGEAGYGYTF. The CDR3 DNA reads as TGTGCCAGCAGTGAAGCCGGCGAGGCTGGCTATGGCTACACCTTC. The chain uses TRBV6-1 and TRBJ1-2, with D uncertain. This CDR3 has 15 residues. Per the germline V gene, CDR1 is MNHNS and CDR2 is SASEGT. Between the trimmed V and J ends, which lost 0 bases and 4 bases, there was a span of 12 bases.

The V and J genes are TRBV6-6 and TRBJ2-3; 9 positions agree with TRBD1. Trimming at V came to 5 bases and at J to 3 bases, leaving 6 bases not matched to a gene. This CDR3 spans 15 amino acids. Germline CDR1 MNHNY, CDR2 SVGAGI (reference sequence). As DNA, the CDR3 is TGTGCCAGCAGTACGCCGGGACAGGGAACAGATACGCAGTATTTT. Its translation is CASSTPGQGTDTQYF.

The J gene is TRBJ2-7, the V gene TRBV27; D call uncertain. V was cut by 3 bases and J by 1 base, with 7 bases left in between. CDR1 and CDR2 from the germline V gene are MNHEY and SMNVEV (reference sequence). This CDR3 comprises 13 residues. CDR3 in amino acids: CASSFRWSYEQYF. The CDR3 region has the DNA TGTGCCAGCAGTTTCCGTTGGTCCTACGAGCAGTACTTC.

This chain uses TRBV6-6 with TRBJ1-1; 7 bases align to TRBD1. Looked up from germline, CDR1 is MNHNY and CDR2 is SVGAGI (reference sequence). This CDR3 is built from 14 residues. The junction had 11 bases not matched to a gene; V was cut back by 7 bases and J by 6 bases. CDR3 nucleotides: TGTGCCAGCAACACTCCAGGGGGTAAAGCTGAAGCTTTCTTT. As protein: CASNTPGGKAEAFF.

The rearrangement uses TRBV11-2 and TRBJ1-1, with D tentatively TRBD1 (5 bases). Germline-derived CDR1 and CDR2 are SGHAT and FQNNGV. CDR3 length: 11 amino acids. The ends were cut back, 3 bases at V and 7 bases at J, with 6 bases in the middle. In DNA form, the CDR3 reads TGTGCCAGCAGCTTGGGGGGTGAAGCTTTCTTT. Translated, it gives CASSLGGEAFF.

The chain links TRBV7-3 to TRBJ1-4; D gene uncertain. The CDR3 spans 17 residues. The V end was cut by 3 bases, the J end by 0 bases, with 14 bases between. Germline V lookup: CDR1 SGHTA, CDR2 FQGTGA. The CDR3 loop is CASSFVRKTPTNEKLFF. The CDR3 nucleotides read TGTGCCAGCAGCTTCGTTCGGAAGACCCCAACTAATGAAAAACTGTTTTTT.

The chain joins TRBV5-1 to TRBJ1-5; perhaps TRBD1 as D (5 bases). CDR3 length equals 14 residues. Deletions cut 4 bases from V and 4 bases from J, with 12 bases between. CDR1 SGHRS and CDR2 YFSETQ come from the germline V gene. CDR3 sequence reads: CASSPGDVNQPQHF. The CDR3 nucleotides read TGCGCCAGCAGCCCCGGGGACGTTAATCAGCCCCAGCATTTT.

V and J are TRBV5-4 and TRBJ2-6; the match to TRBD2 covers 8 bases. Per germline, CDR1 SGHNT and CDR2 YYREEE (reference sequence). After removal of 3 bases from V and 0 bases from J, the junction contained 2 bases not matched to a gene. The CDR3 extends over 16 amino acids. The CDR3 spells CASSSGGASGANVLTF. In nucleotides, the CDR3 is TGTGCCAGCAGCTCCGGGGGGGCCTCTGGGGCCAACGTCCTGACTTTC.